The 27 T cell receptor beta chains reported below all come from one sample, sequenced in a study of identical twins. MiXCR was run by TCRdb on the 5' RACE reads, yielding one entry per CDR3 protein. The sample lists fewer than 650,000 distinct CDR3 sequences, about 7% seen once, with around 1.6% in the top ten. The same sample was also used in a study of yellow fever vaccine responses in identical twins.

Sequencing input: PBMCs. These receptor sequences come from a woman under 30 in good health.

This clonotype was observed many times. The chain has TRBV12-3 or TRBV12-4 and TRBJ1-6; no clear D gene. CDR3 length: 16 amino acids. V shed 6 bases and J shed 5 bases, with 17 bases lying between them. In DNA, the CDR3 is TGTGCCAGCAGCTCCCTACCAGTCAGAAATAATTCACCCCTCCACTTT. This encodes CASSSLPVRNNSPLHF.

This sequence joins TRBV6-1 and TRBJ2-2, with TRBD2 matching 8 bases. This CDR3 spans 14 amino acids. V shed 6 bases and J 5 bases; nucleotides not matched to a gene: 5. Germline values: CDR1 MNHNS, CDR2 SASEGT. The CDR3 coding sequence is TGTGCCAGCAGCGGGGGGGTCCAGACCGGGGAGCTGTTTTTT. It encodes CASSGGVQTGELFF.

This clonotype has just a few counts. The gene calls are TRBV29-1 and TRBJ2-1, with 10 positions matching TRBD2. Germline trimming cut 3 bases from V and 6 bases from J; bases unmatched to any gene: 11. This CDR3 has 16 amino acids. In germline, CDR1 is SQVTM, CDR2 ANQGSEA. The CDR3 sequence: CSVDGASGRGSNEQFF. For the CDR3, the DNA is TGCAGCGTTGATGGTGCTAGCGGGAGAGGTAGCAATGAGCAGTTCTTC.

This sequence joins TRBV29-1 and TRBJ2-6; D unclear. CDR1 SQVTM and CDR2 ANQGSEA come from the germline V gene. CDR3 length: 14 amino acids. V gave up 2 bases and J gave up 1 base, with 6 bases separating them. CDR3 sequence reads: CSVESNSGANVLTF. For the CDR3, the DNA is TGCAGCGTTGAATCGAATTCTGGGGCCAACGTCCTGACTTTC.

V gene TRBV6-1 combines with J gene TRBJ2-7; D gene uncertain. With 5 bases removed from V and 3 bases from J, the gap between germline ends came to 14 bases. This CDR3 spans 14 amino acids. Germline V lookup: CDR1 MNHNS, CDR2 SASEGT. Written as DNA, the CDR3 is TGTGCCAGCAGTCCCAGGACGCGCGGCTACGAGCAGTACTTC. Protein sequence: CASSPRTRGYEQYF.

This clonotype was detected ten times or more. The V and J genes are TRBV7-9 and TRBJ2-7, with a weak D call TRBD1 (5 bases). CDR1 and CDR2 (germline): SEHNR, FQNEAQ (reference sequence). The V and J ends lost 5 bases and 2 bases respectively, with 16 bases between them. The CDR3 spans 15 residues. The CDR3 nucleotides read TGTGCCAGCAGCGCCATCACAGGTGAAACCTACGAGCAGTACTTC. This codes for CASSAITGETYEQYF.

V and J are TRBV11-2 and TRBJ2-2; TRBD2 might be the D (6 bases). The ends were cut back, 0 bases at V and 0 bases at J, with 23 bases in the middle. This CDR3 spans 21 amino acids. The germline V gene has CDR1 SGHAT and CDR2 FQNNGV. CDR3 loop: CASSLDDFGVIADANTGELFF. CDR3 coding DNA: TGTGCCAGCAGCTTAGATGACTTTGGAGTTATAGCGGACGCGAACACCGGGGAGCTGTTTTTT.

This clonotype was detected a few times. This rearrangement joins TRBV6-2 or TRBV6-3 to TRBJ2-3, with no clear D. V gave up 2 bases and J gave up 1 base, with 7 bases separating them. There are 14 residues in the CDR3. The V gene's germline CDR1 is MNHEY and CDR2 SVGEGT. CDR3 bases: TGTGCCAGCAGTTACGGACGGGGCACAGATACGCAGTATTTT. The encoded protein is CASSYGRGTDTQYF.

V usage is TRBV4-2 and J usage is TRBJ2-3; D is unclear. Trimming shortened V by 7 bases and J by 3 bases, and 11 bases separated the two germline ends. This CDR3 has 13 amino acids. Germline CDR1 is LGHNA and CDR2 is YNFKEQ. DNA for the CDR3: TGTGCCAGCACGGAAGCTTGGACAGATACGCAGTATTTT. Amino acid sequence: CASTEAWTDTQYF.

CDR3 nucleotide sequence: TGCGCCAGCAGCTTGGCCCTAGCGGGGAACGGCAATGAGCAGTTCTTC. This encodes CASSLALAGNGNEQFF. V and J are TRBV5-1 and TRBJ2-1; 9 positions match TRBD2. The V segment lost 0 bases and the J segment 6 bases; nucleotides outside the gene matches: 7. Germline CDR1 SGHRS, CDR2 YFSETQ. The CDR3 is 16 amino acids.

This clonotype occurred many times. The chain couples TRBV3-1 to TRBJ2-1; D tentatively reads TRBD1 or TRBD2 (5 bases each). The CDR3 has 19 amino acids. The V and J ends lost 0 bases and 0 bases respectively, with 18 bases between them. In germline, CDR1 is LGHDT, CDR2 YNNKEL (reference sequence). The CDR3 region has the DNA TGTGCCAGCAGCCAAGAAAGGGACCCCGGGGAGAGCTCCTACAATGAGCAGTTCTTC. Residues: CASSQERDPGESSYNEQFF.

This clonotype appeared a few times. The chain is built from TRBV10-3 and TRBJ1-6; D remains ambiguous. The CDR3 length is 16 residues. The V end was cut by 3 bases, the J end by 7 bases, with 16 bases between. Looked up from germline, CDR1 is ENHRY and CDR2 is SYGVKD. The DNA for the CDR3 is TGTGCCATCAGTGACCGTCTCCCGAAAGGGAATTCACCCCTCCACTTT. Translation: CAISDRLPKGNSPLHF.

This clonotype has a handful of counts. This chain connects TRBV20-1 to TRBJ2-5; possible D gene TRBD1, 6 bases. V was clipped by 8 bases and J by 4 bases, with 23 bases between them. CDR3 size: 15 residues. CDR1 and CDR2 from the germline V gene are DFQATT and SNEGSKA (reference sequence). CDR3 bases: TGCAGTACAATTTCCCCCGGTGGGGGCCCAGAGACCCAGTACTTC. As protein: CSTISPGGGPETQYF.

This clonotype has at least ten counts. The chain is built from TRBV2 and TRBJ1-5; 7 nucleotides align to TRBD1. The length of the CDR3 is 15 residues. J gave up 4 bases and V 6 bases, and 9 bases lay outside the gene matches. From germline, CDR1 is SNHLY and CDR2 FYNNEI. Here the CDR3 reads CASSPEQGSNQPQHF. CDR3 DNA sequence: TGTGCCAGCAGCCCGGAACAGGGGAGTAATCAGCCCCAGCATTTT.

This clonotype was seen a handful of times. This chain joins TRBV11-1 and TRBJ2-1; TRBD2 matches at 16 bases. This CDR3 is built from 19 residues. The V gene end was trimmed by 1 base and the J gene end by 2 bases; junction bases not matched to a gene: 5. Germline values: CDR1 SGHAT, CDR2 FQDESV (reference sequence). For the CDR3, the DNA is TGTGCCAGCAGCTTAGTAGGGACTAGCGGGAGGGCCCCCTACAATGAGCAGTTCTTC. Protein: CASSLVGTSGRAPYNEQFF.

The rearrangement uses TRBV10-3 and TRBJ2-7; D gene uncertain. Trimming stripped 6 bases from V and 0 bases from J, with 6 bases between. Germline-derived CDR1 and CDR2 are ENHRY and SYGVKD. The CDR3 spans 12 residues. Here the CDR3 reads CAIRASSYEQYF. The CDR3 nucleotides read TGTGCCATCAGGGCCAGCTCCTACGAGCAGTACTTC.

At least ten counts were recorded for this clonotype. J is TRBJ1-4 and V is TRBV21-1; the DNA was not compared with TRBD1, the D call given in the table. TRBV21-1 counts as a pseudogene. The length of the CDR3 is 14 residues. The CDR3 sequence: CASRWTAANEKLFF. The CDR3 region has the DNA TGTGCCAGCAGGTGGACAGCTGCTAATGAAAAACTGTTTTTT.

This clonotype was counted only a few times. This chain joins TRBV20-1 and TRBJ1-5; 8 nucleotides agree with TRBD1. The V gene end was trimmed by 0 bases and the J gene end by 6 bases; junction bases not matched to a gene: 10. There are 16 residues in the CDR3. CDR1 is DFQATT, CDR2 SNEGSKA, per germline (reference sequence). CDR3 bases: TGCAGTGCTAGAGATCGCGACAGGGGAGGTAGTCAGCCCCAGCATTTT. It codes for CSARDRDRGGSQPQHF.

The chain employs TRBV7-9 and TRBJ2-4; no definite D call. The germline V gene encodes CDR1 SEHNR and CDR2 FQNEAQ (reference sequence). The V and J ends lost 3 bases and 1 base respectively, with 10 bases between them. CDR3 length equals 15 residues. In nucleotides, the CDR3 is TGTGCCAGCAGCTTTGAGTCTTTGGCCAAAAACATTCAGTACTTC. Translated: CASSFESLAKNIQYF. Based on the CDR3 plus reference TRBV7-9 and TRBJ2-4, the full variable domain is DTGVSQNPRHKITKRGQNVTFRCDPISEHNRLYWYRQTLGQGPEFLTYFQNEAQLEKSRLLSDRFSAERPKGSFSTLEIQRTEQGDSAMYLCASSFESLAKNIQYFGAGTRLSVL.

This clonotype was seen many times. V and J are TRBV12-3 or TRBV12-4 and TRBJ1-2; D gene unclear. The length of the CDR3 is 11 residues. V dropped 8 bases and J dropped 4 bases, with 8 bases sitting between them. Here the CDR3 reads CASSGAYGYTF. The CDR3 nucleotides read TGTGCCAGCTCGGGAGCCTATGGCTACACCTTC.

This clonotype was recorded many times. This sequence joins TRBV5-1 and TRBJ1-2; no definite D call. Trimming pared 2 bases from V and 5 bases from J, leaving 10 bases between. CDR3 length: 13 amino acids. The germline V gene encodes CDR1 SGHRS and CDR2 YFSETQ. CDR3 sequence reads: CASSFGQSYGYTF. CDR3 bases: TGCGCCAGCAGCTTCGGGCAGTCGTATGGCTACACCTTC.

This clonotype turned up a few times. The rearrangement uses TRBV2 and TRBJ1-2; D possibly corresponds to TRBD1 (6 bases). The length of the CDR3 is 17 residues. The ends were cut back, 3 bases at V and 0 bases at J, with 17 bases in the middle. Germline V gene data show CDR1 as SNHLY and CDR2 as FYNNEI. CDR3 bases: TGTGCCAGCAGTGACGTGGCAGGGGATGGGGCTAACTATGGCTACACCTTC. Its protein is CASSDVAGDGANYGYTF.

This clonotype came up a few times. V and J are TRBV29-1 and TRBJ2-5, with D possibly TRBD1 on 6 matching bases. V shed 2 bases and J shed 4 bases, with 11 bases lying between them. Germline CDR1 is SQVTM and CDR2 is ANQGSEA. CDR3 size: 13 residues. The CDR3 loop reads CSVEQGFRETQYF. CDR3 coding DNA: TGCAGCGTTGAACAGGGGTTCCGAGAGACCCAGTACTTC.

The chain recombines TRBV24-1 with TRBJ2-6; TRBD2 matches at 8 bases. J gave up 2 bases and V 7 bases, and 3 bases lay outside the gene matches. This CDR3 has 15 amino acids. In germline, CDR1 is KGHDR, CDR2 SFDVKD. The CDR3 DNA is TGTGCCACCAGGGCGGGGGGCGCTGGGGCCAACGTCCTGACTTTC. Translated, it gives CATRAGGAGANVLTF.

In this sample, this clonotype turned up once. This chain uses TRBV10-3 with TRBJ2-7; D is undetermined. Trimming stripped 0 bases from V and 2 bases from J, with 8 bases between. CDR3 length: 14 amino acids. Germline CDR1 and CDR2: ENHRY and SYGVKD. For the CDR3, the DNA is TGTGCCATCAGTGAGTCCCCATCGACCTACGAGCAGTACGTC. The encoded protein is CAISESPSTYEQYV.

This clonotype was observed a few times. The rearrangement joins TRBV3-1 to TRBJ1-5; tentatively, D is TRBD1 (6 bases). CDR3 size: 14 residues. Germline V CDR1 and CDR2: LGHDT, YNNKEL (reference sequence). Trimming shortened V by 2 bases and J by 4 bases, and 9 bases separated the two germline ends. The CDR3: CASSQWGQNQPQHF. The CDR3 nucleotides read TGTGCCAGCAGCCAATGGGGGCAGAATCAGCCCCAGCATTTT.

This clonotype was found many times. The chain's CDR3 is CASSQDPGLAGLNTGELFF. The CDR3 bases are TGCGCCAGCAGCCAAGATCCGGGACTAGCGGGATTGAACACCGGGGAGCTGTTTTTT. The chain is built from TRBV4-1 and TRBJ2-2; the match to TRBD2 covers 13 bases. CDR3 size: 19 residues. Germline V CDR1 and CDR2: MGHRA, YSYEKL. The trim removed 0 bases at V and 1 base at J, leaving 5 bases unmatched.